This TCR beta chain was identified during a study of blood T cells in healthy people across ages. Combining a sample-barcoded 5' primer with a J-beta primer mix, a second PCR ran for 7 to 11 cycles. TCRdb recomputed calls from the 5' RACE reads with MiXCR, one row per CDR3 protein. Among roughly 1.7 million distinct CDR3 sequences, roughly a third were seen once, and the ten largest hold roughly 10%. The CDR3 runs to 13 residues. Germline values: CDR1 LNHNV, CDR2 YYDKDF (reference sequence). V gave up 3 bases and J gave up 0 bases, with 6 bases separating them. This chain links TRBV15 with TRBJ2-7, with no clear D. This clonotype originated in a woman younger than 45 in good health. Sequenced material: blood. The CDR3: CATSRRDSYEQYF. As DNA, the CDR3 is TGTGCCACCAGCAGGCGTGACTCCTACGAGCAGTACTTC.